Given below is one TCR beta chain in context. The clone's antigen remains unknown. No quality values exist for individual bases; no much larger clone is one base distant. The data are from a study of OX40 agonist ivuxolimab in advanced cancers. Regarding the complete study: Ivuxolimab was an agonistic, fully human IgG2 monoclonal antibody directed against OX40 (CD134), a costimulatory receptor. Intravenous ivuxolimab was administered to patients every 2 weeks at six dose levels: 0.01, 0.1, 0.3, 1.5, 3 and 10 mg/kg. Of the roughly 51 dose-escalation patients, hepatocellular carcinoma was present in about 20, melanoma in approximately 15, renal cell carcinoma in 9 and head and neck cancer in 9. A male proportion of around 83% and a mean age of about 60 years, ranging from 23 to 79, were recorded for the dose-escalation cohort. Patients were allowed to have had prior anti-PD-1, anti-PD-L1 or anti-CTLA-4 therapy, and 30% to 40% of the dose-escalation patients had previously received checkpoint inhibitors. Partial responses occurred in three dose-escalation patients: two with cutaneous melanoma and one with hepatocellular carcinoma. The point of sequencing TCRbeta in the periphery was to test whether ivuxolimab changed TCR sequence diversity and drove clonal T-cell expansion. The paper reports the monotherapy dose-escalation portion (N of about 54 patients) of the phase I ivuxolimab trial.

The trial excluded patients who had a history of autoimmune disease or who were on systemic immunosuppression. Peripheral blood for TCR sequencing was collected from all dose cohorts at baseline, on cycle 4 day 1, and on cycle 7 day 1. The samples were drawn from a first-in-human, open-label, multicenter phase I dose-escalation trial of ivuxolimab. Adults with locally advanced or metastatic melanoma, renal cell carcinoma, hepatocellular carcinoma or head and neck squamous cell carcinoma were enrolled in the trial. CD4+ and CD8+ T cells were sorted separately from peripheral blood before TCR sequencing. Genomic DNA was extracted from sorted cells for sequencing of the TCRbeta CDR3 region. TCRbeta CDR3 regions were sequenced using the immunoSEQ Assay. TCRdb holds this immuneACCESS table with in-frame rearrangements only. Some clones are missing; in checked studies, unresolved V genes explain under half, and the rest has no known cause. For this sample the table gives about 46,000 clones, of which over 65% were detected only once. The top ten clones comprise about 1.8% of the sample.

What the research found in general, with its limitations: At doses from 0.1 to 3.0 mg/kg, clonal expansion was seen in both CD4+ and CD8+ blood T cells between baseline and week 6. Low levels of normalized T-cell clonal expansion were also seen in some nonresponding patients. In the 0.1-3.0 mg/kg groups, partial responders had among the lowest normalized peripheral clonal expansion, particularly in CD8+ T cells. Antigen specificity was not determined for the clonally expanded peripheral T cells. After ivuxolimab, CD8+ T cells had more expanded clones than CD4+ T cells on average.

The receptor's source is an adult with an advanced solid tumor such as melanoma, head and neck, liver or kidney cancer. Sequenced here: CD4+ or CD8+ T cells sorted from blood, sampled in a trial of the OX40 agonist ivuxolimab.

The DNA sequence reads TGCGCCAGCAGCCCGGACGTCGCGGGGCTTAACAATGAGCAGTTCTTC. This gives the protein CASSPDVAGLNNEQFF. The sequence is built from TRBV5-1 and TRBJ2-1; TRBD2 could be the D gene, as 6 bases match. Deletion took 4 bases off V and 5 bases off J, with a span of 19 bases between the germline ends. From its cysteine to its phenylalanine, the CDR3 spans 16 amino acids. This entry keeps only the CDR3 DNA: 48 bases, framed from base 1. The germline V gene provides CDR1 SGHRS and CDR2 YFSETQ. Where the CDR3 stops, the reference TRBV5-1 and TRBJ2-1 genes take over; the full variable domain is KAGVTQTPRYLIKTRGQQVTLSCSPISGHRSVSWYQQTPGQGLQFLFEYFSETQRNKGNFPGRFSGRQFSNSRSEMNVSTLELGDSALYLCASSPDVAGLNNEQFFGPGTRLTVL.